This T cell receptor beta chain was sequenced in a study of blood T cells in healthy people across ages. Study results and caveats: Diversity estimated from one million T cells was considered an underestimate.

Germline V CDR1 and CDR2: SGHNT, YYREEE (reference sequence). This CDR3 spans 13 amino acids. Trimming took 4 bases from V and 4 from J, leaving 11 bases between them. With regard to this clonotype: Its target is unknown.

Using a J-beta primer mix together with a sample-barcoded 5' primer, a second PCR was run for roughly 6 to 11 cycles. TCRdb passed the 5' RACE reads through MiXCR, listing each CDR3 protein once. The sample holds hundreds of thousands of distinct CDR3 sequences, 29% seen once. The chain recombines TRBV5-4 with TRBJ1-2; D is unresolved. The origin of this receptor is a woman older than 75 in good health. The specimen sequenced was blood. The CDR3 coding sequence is TGTGCCAGCAGCCCGCAGGAAATCTATGGCTACACCTTC. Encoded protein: CASSPQEIYGYTF.